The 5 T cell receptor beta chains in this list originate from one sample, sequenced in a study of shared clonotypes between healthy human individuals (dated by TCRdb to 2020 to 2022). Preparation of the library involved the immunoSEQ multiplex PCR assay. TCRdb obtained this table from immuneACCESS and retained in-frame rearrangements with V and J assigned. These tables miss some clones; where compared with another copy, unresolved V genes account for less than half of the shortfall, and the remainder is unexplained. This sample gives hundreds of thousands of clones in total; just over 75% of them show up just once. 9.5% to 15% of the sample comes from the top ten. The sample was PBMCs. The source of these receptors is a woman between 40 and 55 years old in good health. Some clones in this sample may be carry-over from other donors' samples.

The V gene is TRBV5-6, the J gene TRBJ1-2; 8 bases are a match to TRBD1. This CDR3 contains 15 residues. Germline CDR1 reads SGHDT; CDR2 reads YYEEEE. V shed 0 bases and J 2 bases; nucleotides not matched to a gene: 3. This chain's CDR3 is CASSLVGQVNYGYTF. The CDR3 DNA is TGTGCCAGCAGCTTGGTGGGACAGGTCAACTATGGCTACACCTTC.

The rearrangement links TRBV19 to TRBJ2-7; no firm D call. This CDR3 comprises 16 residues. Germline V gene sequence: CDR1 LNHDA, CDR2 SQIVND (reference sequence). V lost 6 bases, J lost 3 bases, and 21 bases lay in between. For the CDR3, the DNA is TGTGCCAGTAGGATCCGACACCTCATTAGCAGCTACGAGCAGTACTTC. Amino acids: CASRIRHLISSYEQYF.

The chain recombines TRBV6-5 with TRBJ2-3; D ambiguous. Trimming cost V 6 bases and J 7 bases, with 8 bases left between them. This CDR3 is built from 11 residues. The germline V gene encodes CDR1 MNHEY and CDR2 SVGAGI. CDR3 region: CASSGRYTQYF. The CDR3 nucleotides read TGTGCCAGCAGCGGCCGTTATACGCAGTATTTT.

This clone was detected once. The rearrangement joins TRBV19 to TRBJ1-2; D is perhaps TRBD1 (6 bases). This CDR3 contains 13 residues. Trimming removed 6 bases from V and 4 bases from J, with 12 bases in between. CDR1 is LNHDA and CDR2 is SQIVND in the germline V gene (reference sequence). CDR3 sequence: CASSSGQLYGYTF. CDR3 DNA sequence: TGTGCCAGTAGCTCCGGACAGCTCTATGGCTACACCTTC.

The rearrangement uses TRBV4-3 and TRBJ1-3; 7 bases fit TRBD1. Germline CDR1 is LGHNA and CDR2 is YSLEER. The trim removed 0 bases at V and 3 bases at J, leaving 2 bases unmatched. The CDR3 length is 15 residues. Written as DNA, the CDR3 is TGCGCCAGCAGCCAAGACTACAGGGGTGGAAACACCATATATTTT. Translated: CASSQDYRGGNTIYF.